Below are 31 T cell receptor beta chains sequenced from a single sample in a study of cytomegalovirus exposure and HLA in healthy donors. Vbeta (60) and Jbeta (13) primers were used in the PCR. Sequencing used immunoSEQ multiplex PCR; TCRdb keeps in-frame clones, though not all of them. The sample holds tens of thousands of clones, just over 75% seen once. The sequencing input was PBMCs. The receptors here all came from a man between 50 and 59 years old in good health and CMV-seronegative.

V usage is TRBV6-4 and J usage is TRBJ2-2, with 9 bases identical to TRBD2. The CDR3 has 14 amino acids. Per germline, CDR1 MRHNA and CDR2 SNTAGT. Unmatched junction bases numbered 0, after V lost 4 bases and J lost 3 bases. CDR3 sequence (DNA): TGTGCCAGCAGTGTAGCGGGAGACACCGGGGAGCTGTTTTTT. Its translation: CASSVAGDTGELFF.

The chain combines TRBV30 with TRBJ1-5; D may be TRBD1 (5 bases). V dropped 0 bases and J dropped 2 bases, with 11 bases sitting between them. CDR1 is GTSNPN, CDR2 SVGIG, per germline (reference sequence). The CDR3 is 15 amino acids. CDR3 nucleotide sequence: TGTGCCTGGAGTGTACCCAGGGTGGGCAATCAGCCCCAGCATTTT. It encodes CAWSVPRVGNQPQHF.

V gene TRBV27 combines with J gene TRBJ1-1, with D unresolved. Germline CDR1 is MNHEY and CDR2 is SMNVEV (reference sequence). Trimming took off 8 bases at V and 5 bases at J, with 15 bases between the two ends. The CDR3 extends over 13 amino acids. For the CDR3, the DNA is TGTGCCAGCGCCCCTGGGAGTTGGACTGAAGCTTTCTTT. Residues: CASAPGSWTEAFF.

The J gene is TRBJ1-2, the V gene TRBV27, with D tentatively TRBD1 (6 bases). Deletions cut 7 bases from V and 4 bases from J, with 13 bases between. CDR3 size: 13 residues. Per the germline V gene, CDR1 is MNHEY and CDR2 is SMNVEV (reference sequence). The CDR3 here is CASKVGASYGYTF. The CDR3, as DNA: TGTGCCAGCAAAGTGGGGGCTAGCTATGGCTACACCTTC.

The chain joins TRBV10-3 to TRBJ1-4, with D possibly TRBD1 on 5 matching bases. V was shortened by 5 bases and J by 8 bases, with 15 bases between the two germline ends. Germline CDR1 is ENHRY and CDR2 is SYGVKD. The CDR3 sequence is 14 residues long. This CDR3 reads CAISPEGVWEKLFF. CDR3 DNA sequence: TGTGCCATCAGTCCAGAAGGGGTTTGGGAAAAACTGTTTTTT.

The chain employs TRBV28 and TRBJ1-1, with D possibly being TRBD1 (5 bases). Trimming removed 5 bases from V and 10 bases from J, with 14 bases in between. CDR1 is MDHEN, CDR2 SYDVKM, per germline. The CDR3 sequence is 12 residues long. In nucleotides, the CDR3 is TGTGCCAGCAGTAAGGTCTGGGGCGGAGCTTTCTTT. Amino acids: CASSKVWGGAFF.

The chain couples TRBV2 to TRBJ2-1; D remains ambiguous. Germline values: CDR1 SNHLY, CDR2 FYNNEI. CDR3 size: 15 residues. Trimming cost V 3 bases and J 0 bases, with 9 bases left between them. The CDR3 coding sequence is TGTGCCAGCAGTGAGACTGAGACCTCCTACAATGAGCAGTTCTTC. Translated: CASSETETSYNEQFF.

CDR3 sequence (DNA): TGTGCCAGCAGCTCACAGGGGGGGAACTACGAGCAGTACTTC. Amino acids: CASSSQGGNYEQYF. The chain joins TRBV7-8 to TRBJ2-7, with D possibly matching TRBD1 (8 bases). V gave up 4 bases and J gave up 3 bases, with 13 bases separating them. Germline CDR1 SGHVS, CDR2 FQNEAQ. The CDR3 runs 14 residues.

This chain uses TRBV5-4 with TRBJ1-3; D remains unclear. Germline CDR1 is SGHNT and CDR2 is YYREEE (reference sequence). The CDR3 runs to 14 residues. The V end lost 1 base, the J end lost 1 base, and 6 bases lay between the germline ends. CDR3 protein: CASSLSTSGNTIYF. DNA of the CDR3: TGTGCCAGCAGCTTGTCCACTTCTGGAAACACCATATATTTT.

This clone came up once. The rearrangement links TRBV25-1 to TRBJ1-2, with D uncertain. V shed 1 base and J shed 0 bases, with 9 bases lying between them. Germline V gene sequence: CDR1 MGHDK, CDR2 SYGVNS. The CDR3 runs to 15 residues. The CDR3 DNA reads as TGTGCCAGCAGTGAATCCGGCAGGACTAACTATGGCTACACCTTC. As protein: CASSESGRTNYGYTF.

V usage is TRBV5-1 and J usage is TRBJ2-5, with D perhaps TRBD2 (7 bases). CDR3 length: 14 amino acids. Germline CDR1 SGHRS, CDR2 YFSETQ. Trimming left V 5 bases short and J 1 base short, with 12 bases between. The CDR3 DNA follows: TGCGCCAGCAGGGTGGGGGGGCGCCAAGAGACCCAGTACTTC. Its translation: CASRVGGRQETQYF.

This chain joins TRBV6-5 and TRBJ2-5; 7 nucleotides match TRBD1. The better agreement between TRBJ2-7 and the DNA end casts doubt on the J call. The germline CDR1 and CDR2 sequences are MNHEY and SVGAGI. The length of the CDR3 is 14 residues. CDR3 sequence reads: CASSYEYRGYEQYF. In DNA form, the CDR3 reads TGTGCCAGCAGTTACGAGTACAGGGGCTACGAGCAGTACTTC.

This sequence joins TRBV5-4 and TRBJ2-7; possibly TRBD2 for D (6 bases). V was trimmed by 10 bases and J by 3 bases, leaving 14 bases between them. The CDR3 has 12 residues. Per germline, CDR1 SGHNT and CDR2 YYREEE (reference sequence). CDR3: CACAEGHYEQYF. CDR3 nucleotides: TGTGCCTGTGCGGAGGGTCACTACGAGCAGTACTTC.

This clone showed up just a few times. V is TRBV18 and J is TRBJ1-1; 7 bases agree with TRBD1. J gave up 4 bases and V 6 bases, and 11 bases lay outside the gene matches. Germline lookup yields CDR1 KGHSH and CDR2 LQKENI. This CDR3 has 15 residues. CDR3 DNA sequence: TGTGCCAGCTCCGAGCAAGGACAGGAGCTCACTGAAGCTTTCTTT. Its protein product is CASSEQGQELTEAFF.

This chain uses TRBV5-6 with TRBJ1-2, with D maybe TRBD1 (6 bases). The CDR3 is 13 residues long. V dropped 6 bases and J dropped 4 bases, with 13 bases sitting between them. Germline CDR1 SGHDT, CDR2 YYEEEE. The CDR3 DNA follows: TGTGCCAGCACCAGTACAGGGAGCTATGGCTACACCTTC. Protein product: CASTSTGSYGYTF.

The CDR3 nucleotides are TGTGCCAGCAGTTTTGGCGCGGGATACGAGCAGTACTTC. The encoded protein is CASSFGAGYEQYF. This chain connects TRBV27 to TRBJ2-7; TRBD2 is a possible D gene (6 bases). V lost 3 bases and J lost 4, with 10 bases in between. In germline, CDR1 is MNHEY, CDR2 SMNVEV (reference sequence). The CDR3 loop spans 13 amino acids.

V usage is TRBV19 and J usage is TRBJ1-5; no clear D. With 5 bases removed from V and 2 bases from J, the gap between germline ends came to 7 bases. CDR3 size: 13 residues. Germline V gene lookup returns CDR1 LNHDA and CDR2 SQIVND (reference sequence). CDR3 amino acids: CASSSQGNQPQHF. DNA for the CDR3: TGTGCCAGTAGTTCGCAGGGCAATCAGCCCCAGCATTTT.

The chain has TRBV11-2 and TRBJ1-1; possibly TRBD1 for D (5 bases). CDR3 length: 13 amino acids. Looked up from germline, CDR1 is SGHAT and CDR2 is FQNNGV. Trimming shortened V by 6 bases and J by 2 bases, and 10 bases separated the two germline ends. CDR3 in amino acids: CASSQGVNTEAFF. The CDR3 nucleotides read TGTGCCAGCAGTCAGGGTGTCAACACTGAAGCTTTCTTT.

The chain recombines TRBV19 with TRBJ1-5; D is unresolved. This CDR3 contains 15 residues. V dropped 6 bases and J dropped 2 bases, with 14 bases sitting between them. Germline assignment: CDR1 LNHDA and CDR2 SQIVND (reference sequence). The CDR3 region has the DNA TGTGCCAGTAGCCACGGTGTTTTTGGCAATCAGCCCCAGCATTTT. Its protein is CASSHGVFGNQPQHF.

This clone has only a few counts. V usage is TRBV25-1 and J usage is TRBJ2-7; 8 bases line up with TRBD1. The CDR3 runs 15 residues. Germline CDR1 and CDR2: MGHDK and SYGVNS. V trimming: 4 bases; J trimming: 2 bases; junction bases outside the gene matches: 7. The CDR3 sequence is CASSAQDRETYEQYF. CDR3 DNA sequence: TGTGCCAGCAGTGCCCAGGACAGGGAAACCTACGAGCAGTACTTC.

This clone appeared a few times. The CDR3 region is CASSLDHSSRGAFF. The CDR3 DNA follows: TGTGCCAGCAGCTTAGATCATTCCTCCAGGGGAGCTTTCTTT. This chain connects TRBV11-2 to TRBJ1-1, with a weak D call TRBD1 (6 bases). The CDR3 has 14 residues. Germline V gene data show CDR1 as SGHAT and CDR2 as FQNNGV. Trimming cost V 0 bases and J 10 bases, with 15 bases left between them.

The V and J genes are TRBV6-6 and TRBJ2-2; 12 bases are shared with TRBD2. From germline, CDR1 is MNHNY and CDR2 SVGAGI (reference sequence). CDR3 length equals 15 residues. V dropped 6 bases and J dropped 4; count of bases not matched to a gene: 3. CDR3 protein: CASRPLAGGTGELFF. The CDR3 DNA reads as TGTGCCAGCAGACCACTAGCGGGAGGCACCGGGGAGCTGTTTTTT.

V gene TRBV7-2 combines with J gene TRBJ1-1, with 8 bases matching TRBD1. Losses at the gene ends were 4 bases for V and 1 base for J; bases not matched to a gene: 8. This CDR3 has 16 residues. Germline loops: CDR1 SGHTA, CDR2 FQGNSA. The CDR3 nucleotides are TGTGCCAGCAGCTCCCGGACAGGGCGGGGGAACACTGAAGCTTTCTTT. Amino acid sequence: CASSSRTGRGNTEAFF. The variable domain in full, with the rest retrieved from reference TRBV7-2 and TRBJ1-1, is GAGVSQSPSNKVTEKGKDVELRCDPISGHTALYWYRQSLGQGLEFLIYFQGNSAPDKSGLPSDRFSAERTGGSVSTLTIQRTQQEDSAVYLCASSSRTGRGNTEAFFGQGTRLTVV.

This clone was seen just once. The rearrangement uses TRBV5-8 and TRBJ1-5; 9 nucleotides agree with TRBD1. Losses at the gene ends were 4 bases for V and 4 bases for J; bases not matched to a gene: 9. Germline-derived CDR1 and CDR2 are SGHTS and YDEGEE. The CDR3 covers 16 residues. The CDR3 spells CASSLIWDRVNQPQHF. In DNA form, the CDR3 reads TGTGCCAGCAGCCTTATATGGGACAGGGTTAATCAGCCCCAGCATTTT.

By share, this clone ranks as medium-sized. V and J are TRBV6-1 and TRBJ2-7; 8 positions agree with TRBD1. With 6 bases clipped from V and 3 bases from J, the junction kept 7 bases outside the gene matches. The CDR3 has 14 residues. CDR1 and CDR2 (germline): MNHNS, SASEGT. Here the CDR3 reads CASRKQGEIYEQYF. For the CDR3, the DNA is TGTGCCAGCAGAAAACAGGGGGAAATCTACGAGCAGTACTTC.

This chain links TRBV5-1 with TRBJ2-7; D unresolved. Germline loops: CDR1 SGHRS, CDR2 YFSETQ. The germline V and J ends were trimmed by 4 bases and 1 base, with 12 bases remaining between them. This CDR3 contains 14 residues. The CDR3 protein is CASSDSVISYEQYF. The CDR3 DNA reads TGCGCCAGCAGCGACTCGGTAATTTCCTACGAGCAGTACTTC.

Concerning this clone itself: The junction and the germline gene differ at one end; a read error may be behind it. The rearrangement joins TRBV25-1 to TRBJ2-7; 9 bases align to TRBD2. CDR1 MGHDK and CDR2 SYGVNS come from the germline V gene. The CDR3 extends over 11 amino acids. The CDR3: CASKGTSFLTF. CDR3 in DNA: TGTGCCAGCAAGGGGACTAGCTTCTTAACGTTC.

Comment on this clone: At one end, the junction sequence differs from germline, possibly due to a read error. This specimen includes other DNA sequences encoding the same CDR3. The CDR3 DNA follows: TGCGCCAGCAGTCCTGAGGTAGGGGTTGGCGTCACTGAAGCCTTCTTT. Amino acid sequence: CASSPEVGVGVTEAFF. The rearrangement links TRBV10-1 to TRBJ1-1, with TRBD1 as a possible D gene (5 bases). Per germline, CDR1 WNHNN and CDR2 SYGVQD (reference sequence). The CDR3 has 16 residues.

J is TRBJ1-6 and V is TRBV18, with D possibly matching TRBD1 (5 bases). CDR3 length equals 16 residues. The germline V gene encodes CDR1 KGHSH and CDR2 LQKENI. Trimming removed 4 bases at V and 13 bases at J, with 23 bases between. The CDR3, as DNA: TGTGCCAGCTCACTTTCGGGCGGGGCACAGGTGGGTCCCCTCCACTTT. It specifies CASSLSGGAQVGPLHF.

Here the CDR3 reads CASSQGAQETQYF. The DNA of the CDR3 is TGCGCCAGCAGCCAAGGGGCCCAAGAGACCCAGTACTTC. The chain has TRBV4-3 and TRBJ2-5; D not certain. The V end lost 1 base, the J end lost 1 base, and 4 bases lay between the germline ends. CDR1 is LGHNA and CDR2 is YSLEER in the germline V gene. The CDR3 has 13 amino acids.

The CDR3 sequence is CASTATEQYNEQFF. CDR3 DNA sequence: TGTGCCAGCACCGCGACAGAACAGTACAATGAGCAGTTCTTC. The gene calls are TRBV7-2 and TRBJ2-1; TRBD1 is a possible D gene (5 bases). The V end was cut by 7 bases, the J end by 4 bases, with 14 bases between. The CDR3 extends over 14 amino acids. Germline loops: CDR1 SGHTA, CDR2 FQGNSA.